Shown below are 9 T cell receptor beta chains from a single sample sequenced in a study of T cell responses to AZD1222 COVID-19 vaccine. The method was immunoSEQ multiplex PCR; TCRdb's version includes in-frame clones alone and lacks a portion of them. The sample shows 95,000 to 150,000 clones, 80% to 90% of them seen only once. The input for sequencing was peripheral blood, taken on day 0 of AZD1222 vaccination. The source of these receptors is an adult in good health.

The V call is TRBV19, the J call TRBJ2-1, with no clear D. Trimming cost V 1 base and J 4 bases, with 5 bases left between them. The CDR3 has 13 residues. The germline V gene has CDR1 LNHDA and CDR2 SQIVND (reference sequence). CDR3: CASSIGRYNEQFF. In nucleotides, the CDR3 is TGTGCCAGTAGTATAGGTCGATACAATGAGCAGTTCTTC.

This clone was observed a single time. The chain uses TRBV18 and TRBJ2-7; perhaps TRBD1 as D (6 bases). V lost 2 bases, J lost 5 bases, and 13 bases lay in between. This CDR3 is 14 amino acids long. Germline loops: CDR1 KGHSH, CDR2 LQKENI. The CDR3 region is CASSPNPRGHEQYF. CDR3 coding DNA: TGTGCCAGCTCACCAAACCCCAGGGGACACGAGCAGTACTTC.

The chain has TRBV5-6 and TRBJ2-7, with TRBD1 matching 8 bases. Germline V lookup: CDR1 SGHDT, CDR2 YYEEEE. This CDR3 has 12 residues. V shed 4 bases and J 3 bases; nucleotides not matched to a gene: 0. CDR3 DNA sequence: TGTGCCAGCAGCGGACAGGGCTACGAGCAGTACTTC. Translated: CASSGQGYEQYF.

The genes are TRBV18 and TRBJ1-5; possibly TRBD1 for D (6 bases). This CDR3 comprises 16 residues. V lost 0 bases to trimming and J lost 6 bases, with 15 bases between them. Germline V lookup: CDR1 KGHSH, CDR2 LQKENI. The CDR3 protein is CASSPPGVQGGQPQHF. CDR3 nucleotides: TGTGCCAGCTCACCACCAGGGGTACAGGGTGGTCAGCCCCAGCATTTT.

This clone was recorded once. The chain recombines TRBV28 with TRBJ2-1; 8 nucleotides agree with TRBD2. V dropped 3 bases and J dropped 6; count of bases not matched to a gene: 7. CDR1 is MDHEN, CDR2 SYDVKM, per germline. There are 15 residues in the CDR3. CDR3 bases: TGTGCCAGCAGTTTGGCGGGACTAGGTATCAATGAGCAGTTCTTC. It specifies CASSLAGLGINEQFF.

This clone is medium-sized by share. V usage is TRBV6-6 and J usage is TRBJ2-2, with 7 nucleotides matching TRBD2. V lost 6 bases and J lost 6; bases outside the gene matches: 4. Germline CDR1 reads MNHNY; CDR2 reads SVGAGI (reference sequence). The CDR3 extends over 13 amino acids. The CDR3 DNA is TGTGCCAGCAGCCCAAGCGGGGCCGGGGAGCTGTTTTTT. Translation gives CASSPSGAGELFF.

V and J are TRBV6-5 and TRBJ2-7; TRBD1 might be the D (6 bases). The CDR3 totals 15 residues. V was trimmed by 0 bases and J by 3 bases, leaving 12 bases between them. CDR1 MNHEY and CDR2 SVGAGI come from the germline V gene. DNA for the CDR3: TGTGCCAGCAGTTACTCGGTACAGGGAATCTACGAGCAGTACTTC. As protein: CASSYSVQGIYEQYF.

The CDR3 here is CASSEGVIQEKLFF. The CDR3 coding sequence is TGTGCCAGCAGTGAAGGCGTTATCCAGGAAAAACTGTTTTTT. This chain joins TRBV2 and TRBJ1-4; D is unresolved. V dropped 1 base and J dropped 8 bases, with 11 bases sitting between them. Germline CDR1 and CDR2: SNHLY and FYNNEI. This CDR3 contains 14 residues. Full variable domain (missing parts from reference TRBV2 and TRBJ1-4): EPEVTQTPSHQVTQMGQEVILRCVPISNHLYFYWYRQILGQKVEFLVSFYNNEISEKSEIFDDQFSVERPDGSNFTLKIRSTKLEDSAMYFCASSEGVIQEKLFFGSGTQLSVL.

The gene calls are TRBV28 and TRBJ2-7; D is unclear. CDR1 MDHEN and CDR2 SYDVKM come from the germline V gene. The CDR3 covers 13 residues. V was trimmed by 5 bases and J by 1 base, leaving 9 bases between them. CDR3 sequence reads: CASSPGISYEQYF. CDR3 in DNA: TGTGCCAGCAGTCCCGGTATATCCTACGAGCAGTACTTC. Full variable domain (remainder filled in from reference TRBV28 and TRBJ2-7): DVKVTQSSRYLVKRTGEKVFLECVQDMDHENMFWYRQDPGLGLRLIYFSYDVKMKEKGDIPEGYSVSREKKERFSLILESASTNQTSMYLCASSPGISYEQYFGPGTRLTVT.